This T cell receptor beta chain was captured in a study of T cell responses to AZD1222 COVID-19 vaccine. General study points: Every sample of the repertoires postdated the peak T cell response.

Comment on this clone: Its antigen is as yet unknown.

V lost 3 bases, J lost 4 bases, and 16 bases lay in between. The CDR3 loop spans 15 amino acids. Germline CDR1 SGHDT, CDR2 YYEEEE. Sequenced by immunoSEQ multiplex PCR; TCRdb stores in-frame clones only, minus some. Of approximately 70,000 clones listed, around 84% are singletons. Specimen: peripheral blood, collected on day 0 of AZD1222 vaccination. This sequence joins TRBV5-6 and TRBJ1-1; no reliable D call. The origin of this receptor is an adult in good health. For the CDR3, the DNA is TGTGCCAGCAGCTCCATCGCCGACGCGGGCACTGAAGCTTTCTTT. Its protein is CASSSIADAGTEAFF.